The 18 T cell receptor beta chains presented below share a single source sample, sequenced in a study of cytomegalovirus exposure and HLA in healthy donors. With 60 Vbeta and 13 Jbeta primers, the PCR was carried out. TCRdb keeps only in-frame clones here, not all; method: immunoSEQ multiplex PCR. The sample contains about 130,000 clones, about three quarters of which appear only once. The sample was PBMCs. These receptors were taken from a female donor in good health and CMV-seropositive.

The chain's CDR3 is CASSLADRETNYGYTF. CDR3 nucleotide sequence: TGTGCCAGCAGCTTAGCGGACAGAGAAACTAACTATGGCTACACCTTC. The chain carries TRBV7-6 and TRBJ1-2; TRBD1 is a possible D gene (6 bases). V was cut by 0 bases and J by 0 bases, with 11 bases left in between. The CDR3 has 16 amino acids. Germline CDR1 reads SGHVS; CDR2 reads FNYEAQ.

This clone was counted between two and nine times. V is TRBV6-5 and J is TRBJ2-3; tentative D call: TRBD2 (6 bases). CDR3 length: 13 amino acids. V was trimmed by 9 bases and J by 1 base, leaving 11 bases between them. Germline assignment: CDR1 MNHEY and CDR2 SVGAGI. This CDR3 is CASRGTGTDTQYF. The CDR3 DNA follows: TGTGCCAGTCGGGGGACCGGCACAGATACGCAGTATTTT.

This chain links TRBV6-1 with TRBJ1-1; the match to TRBD1 covers 7 bases. The CDR3 consists of 14 residues. The J segment lost 4 bases and the V segment lost 5 bases, leaving 7 bases of the junction unmatched. Germline V gene data show CDR1 as MNHNS and CDR2 as SASEGT. CDR3 region: CASSHDRAATEAFF. The CDR3 DNA follows: TGTGCCAGCAGTCATGACAGGGCTGCCACTGAAGCTTTCTTT.

V is TRBV19 and J is TRBJ2-7; 8 bases are a match to TRBD2. Germline values: CDR1 LNHDA, CDR2 SQIVND (reference sequence). After removal of 6 bases from V and 0 bases from J, the junction contained 7 bases not matched to a gene. The CDR3 spans 15 residues. This chain's CDR3 is CASRPIAGSSYEQYF. CDR3 nucleotides: TGTGCCAGTAGACCCATAGCGGGAAGCTCCTACGAGCAGTACTTC.

The V gene is TRBV6-5, the J gene TRBJ1-4; the match to TRBD1 covers 7 bases. V shed 4 bases and J 8 bases; nucleotides not matched to a gene: 10. Germline loops: CDR1 MNHEY, CDR2 SVGAGI. The CDR3 has 15 residues. DNA for the CDR3: TGTGCCAGCAGTTTCGCGACAGGGAAGAGAGAAAAACTGTTTTTT. Translating gives CASSFATGKREKLFF.

The rearrangement joins TRBV27 to TRBJ2-7; 10 nucleotides line up with TRBD1. Unmatched junction bases numbered 6, after V lost 8 bases and J lost 2 bases. CDR3 length equals 14 residues. Looked up from germline, CDR1 is MNHEY and CDR2 is SMNVEV (reference sequence). The CDR3 nucleotides are TGTGCCAGCGGAGAGGGACAGGGGCCCTACGAGCAGTACTTC. It translates to CASGEGQGPYEQYF.

The chain joins TRBV19 to TRBJ2-6; D unclear. The CDR3 totals 15 residues. The germline V and J ends were trimmed by 6 bases and 0 bases, with 9 bases remaining between them. Germline CDR1 is LNHDA and CDR2 is SQIVND (reference sequence). CDR3 sequence reads: CASRSSTSGANVLTF. The DNA of the CDR3 is TGTGCCAGTAGGAGTTCTACCTCTGGGGCCAACGTCCTGACTTTC. Looking up the rest from reference TRBV19 and TRBJ2-6 gives the full variable domain: DGGITQSPKYLFRKEGQNVTLSCEQNLNHDAMYWYRQDPGQGLRLIYYSQIVNDFQKGDIAEGYSVSREKKESFPLTVTSAQKNPTAFYLCASRSSTSGANVLTFGAGSRLTVL.

The CDR3 is CASSRLQGSDNEQFF. CDR3 coding DNA: TGCGCCAGCAGCCGCTTACAGGGTTCCGATAATGAGCAGTTCTTC. The chain couples TRBV4-1 to TRBJ2-1, with D perhaps TRBD1 (6 bases). Germline values: CDR1 MGHRA, CDR2 YSYEKL. The V end was cut by 4 bases, the J end by 7 bases, with 17 bases between. CDR3 size: 15 residues.

The V and J genes are TRBV7-6 and TRBJ2-2; tentatively, D is TRBD2 (6 bases). The germline gives CDR1 SGHVS, CDR2 FNYEAQ. V was shortened by 4 bases and J by 3 bases, with 15 bases between the two germline ends. The CDR3 is 16 residues long. CDR3 nucleotides: TGTGCCAGCAGCTCTAGCGTCTTAAGGGACACCGGGGAGCTGTTTTTT. This translates into CASSSSVLRDTGELFF.

The chain recombines TRBV28 with TRBJ2-7, with TRBD1 identical over 11 bases. V lost 6 bases, J lost 4 bases, and 8 bases stayed unmatched. This CDR3 has 15 residues. Germline lookup yields CDR1 MDHEN and CDR2 SYDVKM. The CDR3 spells CASRAAGTGGYEQYF. The CDR3 DNA sequence: TGTGCCAGCAGGGCCGCCGGGACAGGGGGATACGAGCAGTACTTC.

The V and J genes are TRBV2 and TRBJ2-1; tentative D call: TRBD1 (6 bases). With 7 bases removed from V and 4 bases from J, the gap between germline ends came to 14 bases. From germline, CDR1 is SNHLY and CDR2 FYNNEI. CDR3 size: 14 residues. CDR3: CASNQAQGYNEQFF. For the CDR3, the DNA is TGTGCCAGCAACCAGGCACAGGGATACAATGAGCAGTTCTTC.

The genes are TRBV21-1 and TRBJ1-5; no check of the table's D call, TRBD1, against the DNA was made. TRBV21-1 is a pseudogene locus. The CDR3 is 17 residues long. CDR3 sequence (DNA): TGTGCCAGCAGCAAATGGCACAGGGAGCTTGGCAATCAGCCCCAGCATTTT. Translation: CASSKWHRELGNQPQHF.

This clone was counted a few times. The chain joins TRBV6-4 to TRBJ2-1; possibly TRBD2 for D (7 bases). Between the trimmed V and J ends, which lost 3 bases and 10 bases, there was a span of 13 bases. The CDR3 runs to 13 residues. CDR1 and CDR2 (germline): MRHNA, SNTAGT. The CDR3 loop is CASSETRGREQFF. The CDR3 nucleotides are TGTGCCAGCAGTGAGACGCGGGGGCGCGAGCAGTTCTTC.

The V and J genes are TRBV29-1 and TRBJ2-3; 7 positions agree with TRBD1. The junction had 2 bases not matched to a gene; V was cut back by 2 bases and J by 0 bases. This CDR3 contains 14 residues. Germline assignment: CDR1 SQVTM and CDR2 ANQGSEA. The CDR3 reads CSVESGGSTDTQYF. CDR3 nucleotides: TGCAGCGTTGAATCAGGGGGTAGCACAGATACGCAGTATTTT.

This rearrangement joins TRBV13 to TRBJ2-2; D may be TRBD1 (6 bases). Germline lookup yields CDR1 PRHDT and CDR2 FYEKMQ (reference sequence). The CDR3 is 16 residues long. Trimming cost V 2 bases and J 0 bases, with 10 bases left between them. In DNA form, the CDR3 reads TGTGCCAGCAGCTTACCAGGGGCCCCGAACACCGGGGAGCTGTTTTTT. Translation gives CASSLPGAPNTGELFF.

This clone was recorded a few times. In DNA form, the CDR3 reads TGCGCCAGCAGCTTGACGTCGTCTCAGGGGACCGGGGAGCTGTTTTTT. This translates into CASSLTSSQGTGELFF. J is TRBJ2-2 and V is TRBV5-1; tentative D call: TRBD1 (6 bases). The CDR3 has 16 amino acids. V was shortened by 1 base and J by 5 bases, with 15 bases between the two germline ends. Germline lookup yields CDR1 SGHRS and CDR2 YFSETQ.

The CDR3 DNA reads as TGTGCCATCAAAATGGGACAGGGGAGGAACGAGCAGTACTTC. Translating it yields CAIKMGQGRNEQYF. V is TRBV6-1 and J is TRBJ2-7, with 10 bases aligning to TRBD1. V lost 10 bases, J lost 5 bases, and 11 bases stayed unmatched. Germline CDR1 and CDR2: MNHNS and SASEGT. There are 14 residues in the CDR3.

This clone was observed once. This chain connects TRBV2 to TRBJ2-3; possible D gene TRBD1, 6 bases. The CDR3 spans 15 residues. Germline lookup yields CDR1 SNHLY and CDR2 FYNNEI. V lost 6 bases, J lost 4 bases, and 17 bases lay in between. CDR3 loop: CASSLYRAPADTQYF. The CDR3 DNA sequence: TGTGCCAGCAGCTTATACAGGGCGCCCGCAGATACGCAGTATTTT.